Listed below are T cell receptor beta chains from one sample, sequenced in a study of control samples from healthy donors and cancer patients. Here immunoSEQ multiplex PCR was the method, and the copy in TCRdb shows in-frame clones only, minus some. The repertoire holds 35,000 to 55,000 clones, with approximately 89% as singletons. What was sequenced was PBMCs. These receptors were collected from a woman in her sixties with lung cancer. Both conserved end residues are part of each CDR3. A D gene is named only where the DNA matches it firmly. Not all rows give a size; the values are once, few, many and, for expanded clones, a class.

j_gene: TRBJ2-3
abundance: .
d_gene: TRBD1
len: 16
v_gene: TRBV5-1
CDR3nt: TGCGCCAGCAGCTTGCACGGACAGGCAGGCCAAGATACGCAGTATTTT
CDR3aa: CASSLHGQAGQDTQYF

j_gene: TRBJ1-5
abundance: .
d_gene: .
len: 14
v_gene: TRBV19
CDR3nt: TGTGCCAGTAGTACCCGACAGGTTGGTCAGCCCCAGCATTTT
CDR3aa: CASSTRQVGQPQHF

j_gene: TRBJ1-4
abundance: once
d_gene: TRBD1
len: 16
v_gene: TRBV19
CDR3nt: TGTGCCAGTAGTACGGGACTCCGGGACAGATTCGAAAAACTGTTTTTT
CDR3aa: CASSTGLRDRFEKLFF

j_gene: TRBJ1-5
abundance: .
d_gene: TRBD1
len: 17
v_gene: TRBV5-3
CDR3nt: TGTGCCAGAAGCTTGATTTGGGAAACAGGGGGCAATCAGCCCCAGCATTTT
CDR3aa: CARSLIWETGGNQPQHF

j_gene: TRBJ1-1
abundance: .
d_gene: .
len: 12
v_gene: TRBV29-1
CDR3nt: TGCAGCGTCCTTGAACCCAACACTGAAGCTTTCTTT
CDR3aa: CSVLEPNTEAFF

j_gene: TRBJ1-2
abundance: .
d_gene: .
len: 15
v_gene: TRBV11-2
CDR3nt: TGTGCCAGCAGCTTAGAACTTCCAACTAACTATGGCTACACCTTC
CDR3aa: CASSLELPTNYGYTF

j_gene: TRBJ2-3
abundance: .
d_gene: TRBD1
len: 15
v_gene: TRBV7-3
CDR3nt: TGTGCCAGCAGAGACCGGGACAGGGTTACAGATACGCAGTATTTT
CDR3aa: CASRDRDRVTDTQYF

j_gene: TRBJ1-4
abundance: .
d_gene: .
len: 14
v_gene: TRBV5-1
CDR3nt: TGCGCCAGCAGCTTGGTCCCAACTAATGAAAAACTGTTTTTT
CDR3aa: CASSLVPTNEKLFF

j_gene: TRBJ2-1
abundance: .
d_gene: TRBD2
len: 17
v_gene: TRBV24-1
CDR3nt: TGTGCCACCAGTGACGAGCCGGGACTAGCGGTCACCAATGAGCAGTTCTTC
CDR3aa: CATSDEPGLAVTNEQFF

j_gene: TRBJ2-3
abundance: .
d_gene: TRBD1
len: 13
v_gene: TRBV5-1
CDR3nt: TGCGCCAGCAGCCTGGGACAGAGAGATACGCAGTATTTT
CDR3aa: CASSLGQRDTQYF

j_gene: TRBJ2-7
abundance: .
d_gene: TRBD2
len: 15
v_gene: TRBV28
CDR3nt: TGTGCCAGCAGTTTACCCCCTAGCGGGAAGGATGAGCAGTACTTC
CDR3aa: CASSLPPSGKDEQYF

j_gene: TRBJ1-6
abundance: .
d_gene: .
len: 11
v_gene: TRBV12-3/TRBV12-4
CDR3nt: TGTGCCAGCAGTCCGGGTCGGGCCCTCCACTTT
CDR3aa: CASSPGRALHF

j_gene: TRBJ1-6
abundance: .
d_gene: .
len: 17
v_gene: TRBV10-3
CDR3nt: TGTGCCATCAGTGAGTCTCGGGTTAGCTCCTATAATTCACCCCTCCACTTT
CDR3aa: CAISESRVSSYNSPLHF

j_gene: TRBJ2-1
abundance: .
d_gene: .
len: 13
v_gene: TRBV27
CDR3nt: TGTGCCAGCAGTTTATCCCTAGGGATTGAGCAGTTCTTC
CDR3aa: CASSLSLGIEQFF

j_gene: TRBJ2-3
abundance: .
d_gene: .
len: 13
v_gene: TRBV19
CDR3nt: TGTGCCAGTAGTAAACAGTTCACAGATACGCAGTATTTT
CDR3aa: CASSKQFTDTQYF

j_gene: TRBJ1-3
abundance: .
d_gene: .
len: 14
v_gene: TRBV19
CDR3nt: TGTGCCAGTAGTATAGATCATTGGAGTGACACCATATATTTT
CDR3aa: CASSIDHWSDTIYF

j_gene: TRBJ1-5
abundance: .
d_gene: .
len: 15
v_gene: TRBV30
CDR3nt: TGTGCCTGGAGTGTACACGGAGGAGGCAATCAGCCCCAGCATTTT
CDR3aa: CAWSVHGGGNQPQHF

j_gene: TRBJ1-4
abundance: few
d_gene: .
len: 12
v_gene: TRBV28
CDR3nt: TGTGCCAGCGTAGATAACGGCGAAAAACTGTTTTTT
CDR3aa: CASVDNGEKLFF

j_gene: TRBJ1-1
abundance: .
d_gene: .
len: 13
v_gene: TRBV11-2
CDR3nt: TGTGCCAGCAGCTTAGGCGTGAACACTGAAGCTTTCTTT
CDR3aa: CASSLGVNTEAFF

j_gene: TRBJ1-1
abundance: .
d_gene: .
len: 14
v_gene: TRBV9
CDR3nt: TGTGCCAGCAGCGGGGACGGAGAGAACACTGAAGCTTTCTTT
CDR3aa: CASSGDGENTEAFF

j_gene: TRBJ2-1
abundance: .
d_gene: TRBD1
len: 14
v_gene: TRBV12-5
CDR3nt: TGTGCTAGTGGTTTGGGGGACAGACACAATGAGCAGTTCTTC
CDR3aa: CASGLGDRHNEQFF

j_gene: TRBJ1-1
abundance: .
d_gene: TRBD1
len: 15
v_gene: TRBV18
CDR3nt: TGTGCCAGCTCACCATTTTCCGACAGGGGTACTGAAGCTTTCTTT
CDR3aa: CASSPFSDRGTEAFF

j_gene: TRBJ1-2
abundance: .
d_gene: TRBD1
len: 13
v_gene: TRBV12-3/TRBV12-4
CDR3nt: TGTGCCAGCAGTCTTAGACAGGGGTATGGCTACACCTTC
CDR3aa: CASSLRQGYGYTF

j_gene: TRBJ2-3
abundance: once
d_gene: TRBD2
len: 17
v_gene: TRBV29-1
CDR3nt: TGCAGCGTACCCGGGTACTCTAGCGGGAGGGAAGTGGGGACGCAGTATTTT
CDR3aa: CSVPGYSSGREVGTQYF

j_gene: TRBJ2-5
abundance: .
d_gene: .
len: 12
v_gene: TRBV12-3/TRBV12-4
CDR3nt: TGTGCCAGCAGTTGGGGGGCCGAGACCCAGTACTTC
CDR3aa: CASSWGAETQYF

j_gene: TRBJ1-1
abundance: .
d_gene: .
len: 15
v_gene: TRBV7-6
CDR3nt: TGTGCCAGCAGCATCCGACCTACAGGGCTCTCTGAAGCTTTCTTT
CDR3aa: CASSIRPTGLSEAFF

j_gene: TRBJ2-7
abundance: .
d_gene: TRBD1
len: 17
v_gene: TRBV20-1
CDR3nt: TGCAGTGCTAGTTGGGTCAGGGGGCGACGTTCCGTCTACGAGCAGTACTTC
CDR3aa: CSASWVRGRRSVYEQYF

j_gene: TRBJ2-7
abundance: few
d_gene: .
len: 14
v_gene: TRBV30
CDR3nt: TGTGCCTGGGGCAAAGGAGGTTCTAGCTACGAGCAGTACTTC
CDR3aa: CAWGKGGSSYEQYF

j_gene: TRBJ1-5
abundance: .
d_gene: .
len: 14
v_gene: TRBV6-6
CDR3nt: TGTGCCAGCAGTTACTCTACGGACCGAGTTCACCAGCATTTT
CDR3aa: CASSYSTDRVHQHF

j_gene: TRBJ2-5
abundance: .
d_gene: TRBD1
len: 14
v_gene: TRBV30
CDR3nt: TGTGCCTGGAGTGAGGGGACAGGGGAAGAGACCCAGTACTTC
CDR3aa: CAWSEGTGEETQYF

j_gene: TRBJ1-5
abundance: few
d_gene: .
len: 15
v_gene: TRBV7-6
CDR3nt: TGTGCCAGCAGCTTAGACGCGTCGAGAGGTCAGCCCCAGCATTTT
CDR3aa: CASSLDASRGQPQHF

j_gene: TRBJ2-7
abundance: .
d_gene: TRBD2
len: 15
v_gene: TRBV10-3
CDR3nt: TGTGCCATCAGCACGACTAGCGGGGAAGCCTACGAGCAGTACTTC
CDR3aa: CAISTTSGEAYEQYF

j_gene: TRBJ1-2
abundance: once
d_gene: .
len: 15
v_gene: TRBV9
CDR3nt: TGTGCCAGCAGCGACGAGGACCCTGGAGACTATGGCTACACCTTC
CDR3aa: CASSDEDPGDYGYTF

j_gene: TRBJ2-5
abundance: .
d_gene: .
len: 11
v_gene: TRBV12-3/TRBV12-4
CDR3nt: TGTGCCAGCAGTCGCTCCCGGGCCCAGTACTTC
CDR3aa: CASSRSRAQYF

j_gene: TRBJ2-2
abundance: few
d_gene: TRBD2
len: 15
v_gene: TRBV28
CDR3nt: TGTGCCAGCTGGGAGGGACTAGCGTCGAAGGGGGAGCTGTTTTTT
CDR3aa: CASWEGLASKGELFF